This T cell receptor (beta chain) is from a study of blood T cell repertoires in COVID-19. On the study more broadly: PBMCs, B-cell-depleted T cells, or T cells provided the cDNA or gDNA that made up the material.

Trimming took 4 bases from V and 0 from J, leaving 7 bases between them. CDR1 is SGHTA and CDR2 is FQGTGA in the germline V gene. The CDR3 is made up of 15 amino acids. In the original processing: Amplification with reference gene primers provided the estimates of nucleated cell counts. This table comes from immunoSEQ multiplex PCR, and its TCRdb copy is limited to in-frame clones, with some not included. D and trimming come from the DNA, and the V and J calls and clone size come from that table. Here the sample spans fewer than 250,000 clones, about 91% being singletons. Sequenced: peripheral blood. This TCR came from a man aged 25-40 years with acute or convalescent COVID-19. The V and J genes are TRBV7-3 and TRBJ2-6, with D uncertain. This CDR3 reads CASSSYHSGANVLTF. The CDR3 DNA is TGTGCCAGCAGCTCCTATCACTCTGGGGCCAACGTCCTGACTTTC.